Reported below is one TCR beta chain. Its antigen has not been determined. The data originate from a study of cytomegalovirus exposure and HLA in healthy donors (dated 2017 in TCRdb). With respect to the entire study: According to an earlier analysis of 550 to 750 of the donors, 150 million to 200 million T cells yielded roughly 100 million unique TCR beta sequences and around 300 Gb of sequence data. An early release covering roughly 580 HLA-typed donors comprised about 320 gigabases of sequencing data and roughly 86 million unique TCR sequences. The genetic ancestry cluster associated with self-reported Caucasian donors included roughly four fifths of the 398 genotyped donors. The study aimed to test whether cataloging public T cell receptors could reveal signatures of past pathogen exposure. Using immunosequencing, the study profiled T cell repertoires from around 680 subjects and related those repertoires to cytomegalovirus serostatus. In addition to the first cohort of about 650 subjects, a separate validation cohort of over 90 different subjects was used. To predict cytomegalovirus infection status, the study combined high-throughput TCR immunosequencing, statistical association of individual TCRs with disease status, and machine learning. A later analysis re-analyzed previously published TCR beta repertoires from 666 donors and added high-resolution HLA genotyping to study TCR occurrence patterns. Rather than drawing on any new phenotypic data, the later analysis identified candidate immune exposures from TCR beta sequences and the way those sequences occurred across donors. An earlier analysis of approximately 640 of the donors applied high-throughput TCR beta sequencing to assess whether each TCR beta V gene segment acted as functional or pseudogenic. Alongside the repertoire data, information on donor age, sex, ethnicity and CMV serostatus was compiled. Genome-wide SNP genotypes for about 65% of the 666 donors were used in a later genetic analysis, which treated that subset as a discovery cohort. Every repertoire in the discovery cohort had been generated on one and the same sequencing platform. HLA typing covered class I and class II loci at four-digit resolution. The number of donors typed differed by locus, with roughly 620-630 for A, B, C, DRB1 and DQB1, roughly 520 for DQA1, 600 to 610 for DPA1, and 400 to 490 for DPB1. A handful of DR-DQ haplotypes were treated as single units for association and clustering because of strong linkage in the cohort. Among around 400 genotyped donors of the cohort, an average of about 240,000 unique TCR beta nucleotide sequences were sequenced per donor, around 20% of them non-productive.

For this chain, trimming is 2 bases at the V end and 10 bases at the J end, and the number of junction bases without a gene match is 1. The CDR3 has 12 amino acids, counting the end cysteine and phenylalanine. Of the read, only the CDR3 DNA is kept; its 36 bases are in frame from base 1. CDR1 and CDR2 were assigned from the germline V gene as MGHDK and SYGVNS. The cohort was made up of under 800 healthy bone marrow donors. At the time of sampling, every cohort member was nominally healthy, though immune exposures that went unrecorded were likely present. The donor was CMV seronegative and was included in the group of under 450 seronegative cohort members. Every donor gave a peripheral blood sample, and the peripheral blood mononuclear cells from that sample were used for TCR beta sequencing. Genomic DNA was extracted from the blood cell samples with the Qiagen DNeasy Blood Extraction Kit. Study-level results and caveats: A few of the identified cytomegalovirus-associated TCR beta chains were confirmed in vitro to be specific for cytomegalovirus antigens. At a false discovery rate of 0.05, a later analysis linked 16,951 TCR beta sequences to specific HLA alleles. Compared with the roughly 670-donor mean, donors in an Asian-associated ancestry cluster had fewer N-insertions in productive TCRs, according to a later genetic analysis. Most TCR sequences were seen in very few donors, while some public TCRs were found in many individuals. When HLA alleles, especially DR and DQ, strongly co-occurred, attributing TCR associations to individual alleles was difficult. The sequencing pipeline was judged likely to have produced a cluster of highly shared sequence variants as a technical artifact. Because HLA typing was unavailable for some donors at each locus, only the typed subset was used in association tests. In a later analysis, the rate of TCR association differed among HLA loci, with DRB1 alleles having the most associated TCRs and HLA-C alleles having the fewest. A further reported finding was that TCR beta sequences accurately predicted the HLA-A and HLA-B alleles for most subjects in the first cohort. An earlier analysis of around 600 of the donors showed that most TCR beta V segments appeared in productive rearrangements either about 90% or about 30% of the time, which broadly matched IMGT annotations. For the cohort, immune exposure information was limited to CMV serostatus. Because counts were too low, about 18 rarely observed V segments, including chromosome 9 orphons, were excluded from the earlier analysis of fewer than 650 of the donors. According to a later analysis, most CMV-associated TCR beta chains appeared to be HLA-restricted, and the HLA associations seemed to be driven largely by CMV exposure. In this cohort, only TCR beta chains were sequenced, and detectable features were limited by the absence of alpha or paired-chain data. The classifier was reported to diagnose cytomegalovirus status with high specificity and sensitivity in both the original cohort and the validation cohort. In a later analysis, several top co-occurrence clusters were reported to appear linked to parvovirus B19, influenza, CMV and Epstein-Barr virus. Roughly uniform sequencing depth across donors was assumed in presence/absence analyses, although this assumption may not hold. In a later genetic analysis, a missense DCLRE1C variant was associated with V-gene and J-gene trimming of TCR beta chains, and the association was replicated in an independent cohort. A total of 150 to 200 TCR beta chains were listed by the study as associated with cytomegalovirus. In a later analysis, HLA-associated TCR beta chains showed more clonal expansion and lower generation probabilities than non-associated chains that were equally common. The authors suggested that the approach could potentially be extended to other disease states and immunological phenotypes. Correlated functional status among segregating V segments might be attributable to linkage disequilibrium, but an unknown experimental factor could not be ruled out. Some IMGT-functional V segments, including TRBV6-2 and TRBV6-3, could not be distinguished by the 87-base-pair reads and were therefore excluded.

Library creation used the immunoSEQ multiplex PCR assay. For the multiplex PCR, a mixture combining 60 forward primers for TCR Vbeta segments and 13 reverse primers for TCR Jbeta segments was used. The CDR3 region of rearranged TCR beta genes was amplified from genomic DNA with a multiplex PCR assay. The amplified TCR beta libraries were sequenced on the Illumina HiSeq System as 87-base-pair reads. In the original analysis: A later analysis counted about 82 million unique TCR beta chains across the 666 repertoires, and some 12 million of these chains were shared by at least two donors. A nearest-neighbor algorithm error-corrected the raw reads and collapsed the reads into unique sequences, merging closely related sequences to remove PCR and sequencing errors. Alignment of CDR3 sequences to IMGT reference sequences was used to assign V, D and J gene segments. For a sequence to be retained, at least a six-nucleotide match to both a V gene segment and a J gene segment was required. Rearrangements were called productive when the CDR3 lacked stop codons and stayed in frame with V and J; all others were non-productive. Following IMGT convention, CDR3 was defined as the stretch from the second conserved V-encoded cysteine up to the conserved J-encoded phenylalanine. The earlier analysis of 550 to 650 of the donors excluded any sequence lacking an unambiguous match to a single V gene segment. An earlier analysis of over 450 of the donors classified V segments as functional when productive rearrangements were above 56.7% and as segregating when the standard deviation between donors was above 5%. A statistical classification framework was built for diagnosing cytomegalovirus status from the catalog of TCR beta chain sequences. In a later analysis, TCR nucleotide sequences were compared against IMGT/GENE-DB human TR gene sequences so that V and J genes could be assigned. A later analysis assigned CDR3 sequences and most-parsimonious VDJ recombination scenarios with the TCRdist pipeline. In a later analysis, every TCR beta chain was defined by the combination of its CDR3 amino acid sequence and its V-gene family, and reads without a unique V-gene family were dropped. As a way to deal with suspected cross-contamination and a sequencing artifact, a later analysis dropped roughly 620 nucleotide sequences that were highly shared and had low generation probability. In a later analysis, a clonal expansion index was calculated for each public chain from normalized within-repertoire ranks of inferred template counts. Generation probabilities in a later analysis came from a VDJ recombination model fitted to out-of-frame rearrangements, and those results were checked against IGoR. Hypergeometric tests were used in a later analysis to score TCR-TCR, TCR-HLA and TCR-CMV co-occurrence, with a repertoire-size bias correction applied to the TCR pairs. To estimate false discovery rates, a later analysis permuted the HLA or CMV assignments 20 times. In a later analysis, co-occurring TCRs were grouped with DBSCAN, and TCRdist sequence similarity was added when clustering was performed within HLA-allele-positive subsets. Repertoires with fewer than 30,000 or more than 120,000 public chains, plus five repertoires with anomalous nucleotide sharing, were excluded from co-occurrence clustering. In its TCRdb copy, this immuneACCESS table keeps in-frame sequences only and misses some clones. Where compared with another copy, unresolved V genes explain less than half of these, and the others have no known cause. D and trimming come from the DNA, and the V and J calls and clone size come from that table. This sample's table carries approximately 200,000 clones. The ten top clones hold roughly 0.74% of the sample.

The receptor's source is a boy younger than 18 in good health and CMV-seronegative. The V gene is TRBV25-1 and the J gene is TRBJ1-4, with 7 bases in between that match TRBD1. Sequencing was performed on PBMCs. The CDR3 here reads CASSEGQAKLFF. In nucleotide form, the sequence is TGTGCCAGCAGTGAAGGACAGGCAAAACTGTTTTTT. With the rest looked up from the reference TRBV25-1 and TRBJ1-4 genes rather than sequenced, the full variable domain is EADIYQTPRYLVIGTGKKITLECSQTMGHDKMYWYQQDPGMELHLIHYSYGVNSTEKGDLSSESTVSRIRTEHFPLTLESARPSHTSQYLCASSEGQAKLFFGSGTQLSVL.